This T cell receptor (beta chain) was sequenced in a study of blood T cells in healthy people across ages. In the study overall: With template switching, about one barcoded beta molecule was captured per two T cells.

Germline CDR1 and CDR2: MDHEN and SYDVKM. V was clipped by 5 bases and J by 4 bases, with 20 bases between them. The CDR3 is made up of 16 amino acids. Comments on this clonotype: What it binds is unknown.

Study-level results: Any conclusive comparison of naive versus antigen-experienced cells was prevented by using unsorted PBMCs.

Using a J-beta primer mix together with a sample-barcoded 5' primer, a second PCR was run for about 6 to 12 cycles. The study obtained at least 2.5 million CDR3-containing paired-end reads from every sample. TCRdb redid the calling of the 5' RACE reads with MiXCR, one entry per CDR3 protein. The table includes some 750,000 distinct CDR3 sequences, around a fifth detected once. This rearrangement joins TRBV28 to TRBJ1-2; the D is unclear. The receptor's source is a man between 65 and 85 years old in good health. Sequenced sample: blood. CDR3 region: CASSLSPRGSGYGYTF. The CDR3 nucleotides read TGTGCCAGCAGTCTATCCCCACGTGGCTCTGGCTATGGCTACACCTTC.